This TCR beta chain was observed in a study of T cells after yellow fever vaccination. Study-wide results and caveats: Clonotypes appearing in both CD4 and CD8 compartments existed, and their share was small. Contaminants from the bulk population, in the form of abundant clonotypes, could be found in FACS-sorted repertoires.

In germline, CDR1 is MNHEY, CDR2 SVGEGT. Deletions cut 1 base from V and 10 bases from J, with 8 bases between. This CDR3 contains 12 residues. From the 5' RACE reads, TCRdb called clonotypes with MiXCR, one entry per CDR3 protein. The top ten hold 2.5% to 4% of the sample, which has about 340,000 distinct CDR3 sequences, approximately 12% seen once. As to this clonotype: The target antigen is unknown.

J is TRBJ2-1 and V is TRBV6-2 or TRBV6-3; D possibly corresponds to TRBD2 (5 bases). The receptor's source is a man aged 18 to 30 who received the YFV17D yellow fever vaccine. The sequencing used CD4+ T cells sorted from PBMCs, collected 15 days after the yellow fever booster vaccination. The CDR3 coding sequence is TGTGCCAGCAGTTACTGGGGAGAGGAGCAGTTCTTC. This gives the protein CASSYWGEEQFF.